Reported below is one T cell receptor beta chain. Its target is unknown. The data were obtained in a study of post-analysis software for immune sequencing data. Study-wide results and caveats: Controls showed significantly higher normalized Chao1 diversity than did multiple sclerosis patients. Samples sharing a preparation batch grouped tightly together when assessed by F measure.

Unique molecular identifiers had been added to the TCR beta cDNA libraries. Each CDR3 protein is one row after TCRdb ran MiXCR on the PCR reads. The sample shows 820,000 or so distinct CDR3 sequences, roughly 50% of them seen only once. Material for sequencing was blood. This clonotype was sampled from a girl between 5 and 17 years old with multiple sclerosis.

CDR3 region: CASSLGGQGADGYTF. The CDR3 coding sequence is TGCGCCAGCAGCTTGGGAGGACAGGGGGCGGATGGCTACACCTTC. The chain employs TRBV5-1 and TRBJ1-2; 11 bases are a match to TRBD1. The trim removed 0 bases at V and 6 bases at J, leaving 4 bases unmatched. This CDR3 is 15 amino acids long. Germline loops: CDR1 SGHRS, CDR2 YFSETQ.